This T cell receptor (beta chain) was sequenced in a study of shared clonotypes between healthy human individuals. Study-level points and caveats: Lower generation probabilities were found for non-shared clonotypes than for those shared by all four donors.

This clone was observed a few times. Its specificity is unknown. CD45RO-negative, CCR7-positively selected cells formed the naive CD8 fraction, excluding terminally differentiated effector memory CD45RA+ cells. Some clones are missing from TCRdb's copy, which holds only in-frame ones; the method was immunoSEQ multiplex PCR. The sample carries 800,000 or so clones, about 96% recorded once. Per the germline V gene, CDR1 is SGHRS and CDR2 is YFSETQ. Germline trimming cut 5 bases from V and 1 base from J; bases unmatched to any gene: 12. This CDR3 contains 17 residues. The chain joins TRBV5-1 to TRBJ2-1, with TRBD2 identical over 7 bases. The receptor comes from a young man in good health. The sample was naive CD8+ T cells sorted from blood. The CDR3 is CASSSPLADPSYNEQFF. In nucleotides, the CDR3 is TGCGCCAGCAGTTCGCCTCTAGCGGACCCTTCCTACAATGAGCAGTTCTTC.